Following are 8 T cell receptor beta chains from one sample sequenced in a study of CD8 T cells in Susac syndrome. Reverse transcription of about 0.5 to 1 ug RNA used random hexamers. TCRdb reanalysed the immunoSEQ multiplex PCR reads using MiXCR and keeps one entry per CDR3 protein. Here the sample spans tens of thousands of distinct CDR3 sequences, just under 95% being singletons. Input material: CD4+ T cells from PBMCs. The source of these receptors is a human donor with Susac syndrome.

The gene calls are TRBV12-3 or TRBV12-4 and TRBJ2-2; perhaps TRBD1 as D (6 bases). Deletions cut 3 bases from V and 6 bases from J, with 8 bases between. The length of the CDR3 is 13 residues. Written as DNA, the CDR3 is TGTGCCAGCAGTTTTCAGGGGTCCGGGGAGCTGTTTTTT. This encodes CASSFQGSGELFF.

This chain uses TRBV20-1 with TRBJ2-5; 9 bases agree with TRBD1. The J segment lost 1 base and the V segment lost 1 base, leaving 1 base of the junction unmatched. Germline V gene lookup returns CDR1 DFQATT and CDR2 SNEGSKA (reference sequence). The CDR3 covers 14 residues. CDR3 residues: CSARGDRVQETQYF. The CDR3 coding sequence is TGCAGTGCTAGAGGGGACAGGGTCCAAGAGACCCAGTACTTC.

This CDR3 is CASSFEGDTEAFF. CDR3 coding DNA: TGCGCCAGCAGCTTTGAGGGTGACACTGAAGCTTTCTTT. The rearrangement uses TRBV5-1 and TRBJ1-1; no clear D. This CDR3 comprises 13 residues. In germline, CDR1 is SGHRS, CDR2 YFSETQ. Trimming removed 2 bases at V and 3 bases at J, with 8 bases between.

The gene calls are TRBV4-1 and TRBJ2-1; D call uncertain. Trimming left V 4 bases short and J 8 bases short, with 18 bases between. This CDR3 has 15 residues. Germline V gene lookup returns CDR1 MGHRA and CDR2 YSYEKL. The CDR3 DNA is TGCGCCAGCAGCCTACTTTCGGATCCGAGCGATGAGCAGTTCTTC. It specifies CASSLLSDPSDEQFF.

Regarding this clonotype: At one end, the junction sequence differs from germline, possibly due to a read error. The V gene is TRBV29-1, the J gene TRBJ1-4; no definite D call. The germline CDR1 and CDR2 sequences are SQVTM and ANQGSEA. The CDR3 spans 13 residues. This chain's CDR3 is CSVEYRSSTERRF. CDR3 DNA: TGCAGCGTTGAATATCGCTCGTCAACCGAGAGACGATTT.

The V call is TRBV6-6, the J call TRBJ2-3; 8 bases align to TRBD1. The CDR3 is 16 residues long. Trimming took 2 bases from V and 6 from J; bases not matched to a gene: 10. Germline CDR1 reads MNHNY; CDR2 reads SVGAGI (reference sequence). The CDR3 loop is CASSYDRGEGRDTQYF. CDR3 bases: TGTGCCAGCAGTTACGACAGGGGCGAGGGTAGGGATACGCAGTATTTT.

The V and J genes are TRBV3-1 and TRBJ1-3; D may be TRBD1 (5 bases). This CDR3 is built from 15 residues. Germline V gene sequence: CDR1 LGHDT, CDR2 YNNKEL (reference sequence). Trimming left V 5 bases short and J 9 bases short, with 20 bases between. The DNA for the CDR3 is TGTGCCAGCAGCGGGAGGGACGGGGCGGTTGCCACCATATATTTT. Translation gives CASSGRDGAVATIYF.

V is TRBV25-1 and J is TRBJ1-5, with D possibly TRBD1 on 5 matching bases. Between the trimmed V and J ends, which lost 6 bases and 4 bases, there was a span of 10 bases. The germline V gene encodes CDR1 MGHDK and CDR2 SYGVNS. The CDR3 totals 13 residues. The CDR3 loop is CASRGGENQPQHF. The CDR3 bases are TGTGCCAGCAGGGGAGGGGAAAATCAGCCCCAGCATTTT.